This T cell receptor beta chain was obtained from a study of cytotoxic CD8 clonotypes in ibrutinib-treated CLL. The study, taken as a whole, reports: The study found public clonotypes uncommon, contracting or stable on treatment.

This CDR3 region has 11 residues. V shed 7 bases and J shed 10 bases, with 8 bases lying between them. CDR1 is SNHLY and CDR2 is FYNNEI in the germline V gene. TCRdb's copy holds only in-frame clones and misses some; the assay was immunoSEQ multiplex PCR. This sample has around 25,000 clones, with about 64% found just once. Judged by abundance, this clone is medium-sized. What it recognizes is unknown. Material: PBMCs, obtained after 24 months of ibrutinib treatment. The chain recombines TRBV2 with TRBJ1-6; D gene ambiguous. The receptor comes from a human donor with chronic lymphocytic leukemia. Here the CDR3 reads CASNGGSPLHF. The CDR3 DNA reads as TGTGCCAGCAACGGAGGATCACCCCTCCACTTT. Drawing the rest from reference TRBV2 and TRBJ1-6, the complete variable domain is EPEVTQTPSHQVTQMGQEVILRCVPISNHLYFYWYRQILGQKVEFLVSFYNNEISEKSEIFDDQFSVERPDGSNFTLKIRSTKLEDSAMYFCASNGGSPLHFGNGTRLTVT.